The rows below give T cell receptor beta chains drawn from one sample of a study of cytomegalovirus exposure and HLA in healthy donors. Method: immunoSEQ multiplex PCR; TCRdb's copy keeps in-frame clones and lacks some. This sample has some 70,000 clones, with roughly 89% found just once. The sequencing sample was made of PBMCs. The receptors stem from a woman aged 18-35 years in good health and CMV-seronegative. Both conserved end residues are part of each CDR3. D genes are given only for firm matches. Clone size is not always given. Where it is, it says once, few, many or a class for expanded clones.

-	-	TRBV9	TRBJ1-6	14	TGTGCCAGCAGCGTATACCAGTTTAATTCACCCCTCCACTTT	CASSVYQFNSPLHF
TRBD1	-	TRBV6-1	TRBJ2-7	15	TGTGCCAGCACTTCCGGGACAGGGGGTTTGTACGAGCAGTACTTC	CASTSGTGGLYEQYF
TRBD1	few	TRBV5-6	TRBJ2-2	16	TGTGCCAGCAGCTTGGACGACAGGGGGCTCACCGGGGAGCTGTTTTTT	CASSLDDRGLTGELFF
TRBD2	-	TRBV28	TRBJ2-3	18	TGTGCCAGCAGTTTGCCTCTAGCGGGAGCTTTTAACACAGATACGCAGTATTTT	CASSLPLAGAFNTDTQYF
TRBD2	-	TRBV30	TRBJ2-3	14	TGTGCCGGAATATCTAGCGGGAGGTCCGATACGCAGTATTTT	CAGISSGRSDTQYF
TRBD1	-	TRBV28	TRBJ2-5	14	TGTGCCAGCAGTCCACCGGGACAGGGGGGGACCCAGTACTTC	CASSPPGQGGTQYF
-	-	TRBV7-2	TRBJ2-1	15	TGTGCCAGCAGCTTAGATTTACTGAGTCGGTATGAGCAGTTCTTC	CASSLDLLSRYEQFF
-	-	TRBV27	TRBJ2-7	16	TGTGCCAGCAGTTTAGGGGGTCAGGGGTTTCCCTACGAGCAGTACTTC	CASSLGGQGFPYEQYF
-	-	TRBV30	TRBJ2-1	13	TGTGCCTGGAGTTGGGACTCTTACAATGAGCAGTTCTTC	CAWSWDSYNEQFF
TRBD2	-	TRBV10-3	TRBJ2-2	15	TGTGCCATCAGTTCCAGCGGGAGGAACACCGGGGAGCTGTTTTTT	CAISSSGRNTGELFF
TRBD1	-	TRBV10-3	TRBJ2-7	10	TGTGCCATCCTCAGGGGGTGGCAGTACTTC	CAILRGWQYF
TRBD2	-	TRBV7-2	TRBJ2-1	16	TGTGCCAGCAGCTTATTCCGCGGGGGGGCTTGGAATGAGCAGTTCTTC	CASSLFRGGAWNEQFF
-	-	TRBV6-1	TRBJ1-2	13	TGTGCCAGCAGTGAATACAGGGCCTATGGCTACACCTTC	CASSEYRAYGYTF
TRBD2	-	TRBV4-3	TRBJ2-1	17	TGCGCCAGCAGCCAAGCTTCGGGGCTAGCGGGTGGCGGGGAGCAGTTCTTC	CASSQASGLAGGGEQFF
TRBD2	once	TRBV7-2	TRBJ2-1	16	TGTGCCAGCAGCTTAGCTAGCGGGGGGGCCAGGAATGAGCAGTTCTTC	CASSLASGGARNEQFF
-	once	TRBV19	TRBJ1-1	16	TGTGCCAGTACCGATAGACAGGCCGCTTTGAACACTGAAGCTTTCTTT	CASTDRQAALNTEAFF
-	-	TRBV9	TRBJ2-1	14	TGTGCCAGCAGCGTAGCAGACAGAACCTATGAGCAGTTCTTC	CASSVADRTYEQFF
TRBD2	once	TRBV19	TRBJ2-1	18	TGTGCCAGTAGTATAGCCCGGTCGTCTAGCGGGAGTGGCTATGAGCAGTTCTTC	CASSIARSSSGSGYEQFF
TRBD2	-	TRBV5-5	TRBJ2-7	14	TGTGCCAGCAGCTTCGAAGCGGGAGGCTACGAGCAGTACTTC	CASSFEAGGYEQYF
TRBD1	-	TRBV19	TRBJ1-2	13	TGTGCCAGTAGTATGCGAACAGGGGACGGCTACACCTTC	CASSMRTGDGYTF
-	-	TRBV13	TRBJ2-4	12	TGTGCCAGCAAGCGGCCGCCAGGCATTCAGTACTTC	CASKRPPGIQYF
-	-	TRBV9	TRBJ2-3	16	TGTGCCAGCAGCGTAGGTATAGCGGTCGGCACAGATACGCAGTATTTT	CASSVGIAVGTDTQYF
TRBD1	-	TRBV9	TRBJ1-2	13	TGTGCCAGCAGTGGACAGGGGTTCGATGGCTACACCTTC	CASSGQGFDGYTF
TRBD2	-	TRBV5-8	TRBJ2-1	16	TGTGCCAGCACAAACCCTAGCGGGAGGGCCTTGGATGAGCAGTTCTTC	CASTNPSGRALDEQFF
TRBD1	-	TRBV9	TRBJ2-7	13	TGTGCCAGCAGCGGAACAGGGGAAGGCGAGCAGTACTTC	CASSGTGEGEQYF
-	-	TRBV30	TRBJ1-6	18	TGTGCCTGGAGTGATTCCCTTAGGACTAGCTCCTATAATTCACCCCTCCACTTT	CAWSDSLRTSSYNSPLHF
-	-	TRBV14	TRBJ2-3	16	TGTGCCAGCAGCCCCCACCAGCGGCGAACCACAGATACGCAGTATTTT	CASSPHQRRTTDTQYF
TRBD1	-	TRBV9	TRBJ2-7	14	TGTGCCAGCAGCCCACGGACAGGGGACTACGAGCAGTACTTC	CASSPRTGDYEQYF
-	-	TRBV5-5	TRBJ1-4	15	TGTGCCAGCAGCTTGGTCCCAGGGGATAATGAAAAACTGTTTTTT	CASSLVPGDNEKLFF
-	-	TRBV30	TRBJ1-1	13	TGTGCCTGGAAGACTTTCGTGAACACTGAAGCTTTCTTT	CAWKTFVNTEAFF
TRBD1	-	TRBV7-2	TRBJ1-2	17	TGTGCCAGCAGCTTTTGGCAGGGGGTAAATCAGTACTATGGCTACACCTTC	CASSFWQGVNQYYGYTF
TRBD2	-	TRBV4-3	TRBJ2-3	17	TGCGCCAGCAGCCACGAAGTAGCGGGAGGGCCAACAGATACGCAGTATTTT	CASSHEVAGGPTDTQYF
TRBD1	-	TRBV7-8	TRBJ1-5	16	TGTGCCAGCAGCATAACAGGGGGCTATAGCAATCAGCCCCAGCATTTT	CASSITGGYSNQPQHF
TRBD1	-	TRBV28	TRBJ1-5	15	TGTGCCAGCAGTTTGAGGACAGGACCCAATCAGCCCCAGCATTTT	CASSLRTGPNQPQHF
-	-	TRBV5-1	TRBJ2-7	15	TGCGCCAGCAGCTTGGGGTTTGGGGCTACGGCCGAGCAGTACTTC	CASSLGFGATAEQYF
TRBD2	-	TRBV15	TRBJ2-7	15	TGTGCCACCAGCAGAGATAGGGCGGGGGGCCGGGAGCAGTACTTC	CATSRDRAGGREQYF